Following are 5 T cell receptor beta chains from one sample sequenced in a study of PD-L1 blockade in urothelial cancer. Data came from immunoSEQ multiplex PCR; TCRdb stores just in-frame clones and leaves some out. The sample lists about 100,000 clones, about 90% occurring once. The source material was PBMCs, sampled around atezolizumab (anti-PD-L1) treatment. The receptors stem from a woman older than 75 with urothelial cancer.

The chain links TRBV6-6 to TRBJ2-7; the D gene is possibly TRBD1 (6 bases). The V end lost 0 bases, the J end lost 2 bases, and 11 bases lay between the germline ends. This CDR3 comprises 15 residues. From germline, CDR1 is MNHNY and CDR2 SVGAGI (reference sequence). CDR3 bases: TGTGCCAGCAGTTACTCATTAGGGGGACCCTACGAGCAGTACTTC. Amino acid sequence: CASSYSLGGPYEQYF.

The gene calls are TRBV7-2 and TRBJ2-7, with no clear D. CDR1 and CDR2 (germline): SGHTA, FQGNSA. There are 14 residues in the CDR3. Trimming shortened V by 4 bases and J by 7 bases, and 17 bases separated the two germline ends. This CDR3 reads CASSSQSVRTEQYF. The DNA for the CDR3 is TGTGCCAGCAGCTCCCAATCGGTCCGTACGGAGCAGTACTTC.

The chain combines TRBV6-1 with TRBJ1-3, with TRBD1 matching over 7 bases. J was trimmed by 0 bases and V by 8 bases; bases with no gene match: 4. The CDR3 length is 14 residues. Germline lookup yields CDR1 MNHNS and CDR2 SASEGT. The CDR3 nucleotides are TGTGCCAGCGGACAGGTCAACTCTGGAAACACCATATATTTT. It specifies CASGQVNSGNTIYF.

V and J are TRBV30 and TRBJ1-6; D not certain. V was pared by 0 bases and J by 9 bases, with 9 bases between. The CDR3 has 13 residues. CDR1 and CDR2 from the germline V gene are GTSNPN and SVGIG (reference sequence). CDR3 coding DNA: TGTGCCTGGAGTGTACAGTCGGTTTCACCCCTCCACTTT. Its protein is CAWSVQSVSPLHF.

The genes are TRBV5-1 and TRBJ1-3; a possible D gene is TRBD1 (6 bases). The CDR3 totals 15 residues. Trimming stripped 4 bases from V and 0 bases from J, with 11 bases between. Germline values: CDR1 SGHRS, CDR2 YFSETQ. The CDR3 DNA sequence: TGCGCCAGCAGCGTGACAGGATCCTCTGGAAACACCATATATTTT. Its protein product is CASSVTGSSGNTIYF.